This T cell receptor (beta chain) came from a study of blood T cell repertoires in COVID-19. As for the study in general: From the United States, Italy and Spain came samples of acute and convalescent COVID-19. PBMCs, B-cell-depleted T cells, or T cells provided the cDNA or gDNA that made up the material.

Per the authors' pipeline: Reference gene primer amplification gave nucleated cell count estimates. Libraries were prepared by immunoSEQ multiplex PCR; TCRdb keeps only in-frame clonotypes and omits some of them. That table supplies the V and J calls and clone size; D and trimming were determined from the DNA. The sample holds fewer than 300,000 clones, 82% seen once. The germline V gene encodes CDR1 SGHTA and CDR2 FQGNSA. Trimming cost V 5 bases and J 1 base, with 11 bases left between them. The CDR3 has 14 residues. J is TRBJ1-1 and V is TRBV7-2; TRBD1 might be the D (6 bases). This TCR derives from a woman younger than 30 with acute or convalescent COVID-19. Sequences were obtained from peripheral blood. Here the CDR3 reads CASSPQGTNTEAFF. DNA of the CDR3: TGTGCCAGCAGCCCACAGGGTACGAACACTGAAGCTTTCTTT.